This T cell receptor beta chain was documented in a study of control samples from healthy donors and cancer patients. V dropped 4 bases and J dropped 8 bases, with 8 bases sitting between them. Germline V gene sequence: CDR1 SGHVS, CDR2 FQNEAQ. The CDR3 contains 11 residues. Repertoires were generated with immunoSEQ multiplex PCR, while TCRdb's copy carries only in-frame clones and drops some. The table shows about 94,000 clones, with 90% occurring only once. The chain combines TRBV7-8 with TRBJ1-1, with unresolved D. Specimen: blood. The TCR originated in a woman under 30 in good health. CDR3 region: CASSWGTEAFF. The CDR3 DNA follows: TGTGCCAGCAGCTGGGGTACGGAAGCTTTCTTT.